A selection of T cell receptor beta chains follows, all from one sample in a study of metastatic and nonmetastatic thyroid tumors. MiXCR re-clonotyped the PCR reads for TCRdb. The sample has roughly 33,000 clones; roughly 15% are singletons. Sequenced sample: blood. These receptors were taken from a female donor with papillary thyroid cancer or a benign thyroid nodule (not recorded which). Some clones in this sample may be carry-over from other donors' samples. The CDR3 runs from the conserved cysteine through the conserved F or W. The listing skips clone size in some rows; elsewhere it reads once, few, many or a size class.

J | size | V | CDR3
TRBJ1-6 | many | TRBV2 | CASSEVWSPIRDSPLHF
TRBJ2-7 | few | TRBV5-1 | CASSLERYPGSLEQYF
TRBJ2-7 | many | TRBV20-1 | CSARFSGTYEQYF
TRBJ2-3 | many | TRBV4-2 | CASSPGGAGGLNTQYF
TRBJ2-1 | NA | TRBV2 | CASSEAPPGGVLGNEQFF
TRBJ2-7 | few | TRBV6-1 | CASRQGKAAYEQYF
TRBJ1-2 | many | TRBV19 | CASSDARLYAYGCTF
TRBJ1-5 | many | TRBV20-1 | CSARQSNQPQHF
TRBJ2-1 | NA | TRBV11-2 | CASSSRQTYLGNEQFF
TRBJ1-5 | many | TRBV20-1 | CSARVPQGAGQPQHF
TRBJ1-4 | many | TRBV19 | CASRLSSNPTTNEKLFF
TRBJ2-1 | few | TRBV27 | CASSTLRNEQFF
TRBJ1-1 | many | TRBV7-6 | CASSSSWGENTEAFF
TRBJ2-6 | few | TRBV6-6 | CASSYSYGNSGANVLTF
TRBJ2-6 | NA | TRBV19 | CASSPGAGANALTF
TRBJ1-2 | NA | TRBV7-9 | CASSFPTGYDGYTF
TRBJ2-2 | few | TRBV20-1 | CSASGVSGELFF
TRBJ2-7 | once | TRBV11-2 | CASSQGSAEQYF
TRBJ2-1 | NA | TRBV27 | CASSSFLSSAYNEQFF
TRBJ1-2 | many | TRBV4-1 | CASSPDRAYGYTF
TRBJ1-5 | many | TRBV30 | CAWSPLGRGNQPQHF
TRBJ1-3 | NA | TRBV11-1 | CASSPFGTAENSGNTIYF
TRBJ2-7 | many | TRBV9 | CASSVEGDRPLYEQYF
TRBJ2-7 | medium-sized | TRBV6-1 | CASSSTGTGNPYEQYF
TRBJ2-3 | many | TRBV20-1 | CSAGRASGRTDTQYF
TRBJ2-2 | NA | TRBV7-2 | CASSLAGGSNTGELFF
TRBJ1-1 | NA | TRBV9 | CASSEGRATEAFF
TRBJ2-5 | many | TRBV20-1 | CSASRHDQETQYF
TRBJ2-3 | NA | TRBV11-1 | CASSQGLWGTYTQYF
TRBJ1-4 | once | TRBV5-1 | CASSIGQGNIEKLFF
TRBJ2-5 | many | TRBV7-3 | CASSQLGGVAETQYF
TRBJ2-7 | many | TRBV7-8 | CASSPPPGEQYF
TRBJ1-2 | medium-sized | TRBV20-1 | CSASEEQLRGYTF
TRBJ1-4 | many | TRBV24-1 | CATSDTRGQGEEKLFF
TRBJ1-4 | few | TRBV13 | CASSSRDRVANEKLFF
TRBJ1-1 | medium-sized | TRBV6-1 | CASSSGISNTEAFF
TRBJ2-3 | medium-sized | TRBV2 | CASSPTSGYTDTQYF
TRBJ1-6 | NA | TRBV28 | CASTPPRGPLHF
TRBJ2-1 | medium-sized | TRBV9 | CASSSRTSTIHNEQFF
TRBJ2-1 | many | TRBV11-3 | CASSPGTSGRRGEQFF
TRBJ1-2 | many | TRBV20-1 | CSARDKGFGDGYTF
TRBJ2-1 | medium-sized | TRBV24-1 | CATSGGGSRGNEQFF
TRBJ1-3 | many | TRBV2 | CASSAGPTGAGNTIYF
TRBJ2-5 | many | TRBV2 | CASSLTSYPETQYF
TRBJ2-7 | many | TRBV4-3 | CASSQAAGTGGIFHEQYF
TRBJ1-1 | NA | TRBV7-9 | CASSWGTTEAFF
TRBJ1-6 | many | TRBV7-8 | CASSLAGDSRPLHF
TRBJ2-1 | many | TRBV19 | CASSMGWEQFF